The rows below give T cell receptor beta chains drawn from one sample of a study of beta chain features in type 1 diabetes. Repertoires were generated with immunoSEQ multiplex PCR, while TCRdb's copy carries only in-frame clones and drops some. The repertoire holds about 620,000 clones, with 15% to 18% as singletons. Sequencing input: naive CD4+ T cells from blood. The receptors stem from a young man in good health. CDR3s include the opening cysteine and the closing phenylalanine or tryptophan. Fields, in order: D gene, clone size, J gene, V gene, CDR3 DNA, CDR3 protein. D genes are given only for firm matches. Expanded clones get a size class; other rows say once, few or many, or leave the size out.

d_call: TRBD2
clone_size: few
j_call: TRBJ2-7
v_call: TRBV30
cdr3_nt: TGTGCCTGGAGTCCGTTAAGACTAGCGGGGGGAAACGAGCAGTACTTC
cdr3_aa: CAWSPLRLAGGNEQYF

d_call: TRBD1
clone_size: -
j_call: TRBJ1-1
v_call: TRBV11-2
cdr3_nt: TGTGCCAGCAGCCCCAGGGGGACAGTGAACACTGAAGCTTTCTTT
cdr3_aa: CASSPRGTVNTEAFF

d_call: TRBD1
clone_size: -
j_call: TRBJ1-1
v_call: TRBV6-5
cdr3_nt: TGTGCCAGCAGTGGGACAGGGGAAAACACTGAAGCTTTCTTT
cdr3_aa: CASSGTGENTEAFF

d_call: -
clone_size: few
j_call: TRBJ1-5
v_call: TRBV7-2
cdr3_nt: TGTGCCAGCAGCACCGGGGGGGGCCACCAGCCCCAGCATTTT
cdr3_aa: CASSTGGGHQPQHF

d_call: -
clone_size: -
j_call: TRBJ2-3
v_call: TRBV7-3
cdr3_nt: TGTGCCAGCAGCTTATTACTAAGCACAGATACGCAGTATTTT
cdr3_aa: CASSLLLSTDTQYF

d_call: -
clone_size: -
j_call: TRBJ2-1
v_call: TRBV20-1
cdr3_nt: TGCAGTGCGAGCTCGAATGAGCAGTTCTTC
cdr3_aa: CSASSNEQFF

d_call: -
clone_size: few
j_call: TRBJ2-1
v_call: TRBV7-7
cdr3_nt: TGTGCTAGCAGCTTAGGAACCCAGTACAATGAGCAGTTCTTC
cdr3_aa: CASSLGTQYNEQFF

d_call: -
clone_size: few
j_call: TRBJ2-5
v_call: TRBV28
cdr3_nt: TGTGCCAGCAACCTGGACCGAGAGACCCAGTACTTC
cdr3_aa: CASNLDRETQYF

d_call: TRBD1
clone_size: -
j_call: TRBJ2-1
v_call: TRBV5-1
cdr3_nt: TGCGCCAGCAAGTCAGGGGGCGAAATTTACAATGAGCAGTTCTTC
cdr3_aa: CASKSGGEIYNEQFF

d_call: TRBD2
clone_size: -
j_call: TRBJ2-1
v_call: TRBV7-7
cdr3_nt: TGTGCCAGCAGCTTAGGACTAGCGGGAGGGGGCAATGAGCAGTTCTTC
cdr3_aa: CASSLGLAGGGNEQFF

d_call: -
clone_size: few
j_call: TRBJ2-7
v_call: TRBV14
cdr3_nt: TGTGCCAGCAGCCGAGGGACTTACTACGAGCAGTACTTC
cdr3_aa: CASSRGTYYEQYF

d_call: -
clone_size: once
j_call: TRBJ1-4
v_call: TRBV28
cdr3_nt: TGTGCCAGCAGTCCCGCCCACCAGGGGTATGAAAAACTGTTTTTT
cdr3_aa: CASSPAHQGYEKLFF

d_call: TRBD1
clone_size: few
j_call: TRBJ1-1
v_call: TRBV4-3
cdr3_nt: TGCGCCAGCAGCTACGACAGGGCTCGGGACACTGAAGCTTTCTTT
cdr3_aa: CASSYDRARDTEAFF

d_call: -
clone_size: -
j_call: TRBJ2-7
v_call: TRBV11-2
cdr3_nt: TGTGCCAGCAGCTTAGTTCAAGGCTCCTACGAGCAGTACTTC
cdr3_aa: CASSLVQGSYEQYF

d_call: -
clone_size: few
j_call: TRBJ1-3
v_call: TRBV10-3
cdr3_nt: TGTGCCATCCACGGGAGACCTGGAAACACCATATATTTT
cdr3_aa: CAIHGRPGNTIYF

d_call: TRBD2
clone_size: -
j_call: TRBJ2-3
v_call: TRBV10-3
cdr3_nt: TGTGCCATCAAATTCGGGACTAGCGGGAGTGGGACAGATACGCAGTATTTT
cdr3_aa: CAIKFGTSGSGTDTQYF

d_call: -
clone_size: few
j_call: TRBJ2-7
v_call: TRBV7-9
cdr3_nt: TGTGCCAGCAGCTTTCCACAACGTGCAGGGATCTACGAGCAGTACTTC
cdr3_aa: CASSFPQRAGIYEQYF

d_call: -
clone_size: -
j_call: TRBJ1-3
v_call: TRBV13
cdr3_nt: TGTGCCAGCAGCTTACGTTCAGGAATCGGAAACACCATATATTTT
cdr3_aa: CASSLRSGIGNTIYF

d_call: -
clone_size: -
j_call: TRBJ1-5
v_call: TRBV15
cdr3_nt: TGTGCCACCCCCAGGGTTTCTGAGCCCCAGCATTTT
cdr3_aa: CATPRVSEPQHF

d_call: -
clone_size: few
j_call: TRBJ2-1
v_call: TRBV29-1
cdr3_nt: TGCAGCGTTGAATTCAATGAGCAGTTCTTC
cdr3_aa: CSVEFNEQFF

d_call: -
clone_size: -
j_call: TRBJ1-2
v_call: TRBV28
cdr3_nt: TGTGCCAGCAGGGCGATGCAGGGGTCGGAGAACTATGGCTACACCTTC
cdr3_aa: CASRAMQGSENYGYTF

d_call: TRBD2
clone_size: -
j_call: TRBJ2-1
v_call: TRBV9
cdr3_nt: TGTGCCAGCAGCGTAGAAGGGAGGGCCGACAATGAGCAGTTCTTC
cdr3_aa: CASSVEGRADNEQFF